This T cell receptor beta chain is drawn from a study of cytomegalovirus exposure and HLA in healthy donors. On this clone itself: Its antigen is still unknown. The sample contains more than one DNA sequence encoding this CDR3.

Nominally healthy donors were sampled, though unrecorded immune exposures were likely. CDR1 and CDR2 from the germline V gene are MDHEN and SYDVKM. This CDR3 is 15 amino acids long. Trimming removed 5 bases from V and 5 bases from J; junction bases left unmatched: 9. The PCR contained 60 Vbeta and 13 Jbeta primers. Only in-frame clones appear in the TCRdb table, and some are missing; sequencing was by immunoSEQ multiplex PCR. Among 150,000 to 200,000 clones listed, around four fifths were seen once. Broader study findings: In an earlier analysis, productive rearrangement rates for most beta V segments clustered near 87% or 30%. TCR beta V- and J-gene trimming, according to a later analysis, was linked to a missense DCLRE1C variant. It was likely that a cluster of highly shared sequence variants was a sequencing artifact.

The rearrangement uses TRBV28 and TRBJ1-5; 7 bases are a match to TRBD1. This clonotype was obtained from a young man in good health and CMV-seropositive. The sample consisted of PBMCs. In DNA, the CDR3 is TGTGCCAGCAGTCTTAAGGGGCAGGGGGATCAGCCCCAGCATTTT. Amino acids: CASSLKGQGDQPQHF.